This TCR beta chain was observed in a study of cytotoxic CD8 clonotypes in ibrutinib-treated CLL listed by TCRdb under 2021. With respect to the entire study: In this cohort, approximately 15 patients were treatment-naive and approximately 10 were relapsed/refractory, while some 18 had unmutated IGHV. Partial responses were observed in about 25 patients and complete responses in 2; after a median follow-up of 68 months, remission was maintained in 14 patients and progression was observed in approximately 12. Samples at response were collected after a median of roughly twelve months of treatment, with a range of about 6 to 40 months. An average of roughly 250,000 productive templates and some 100,000 productive rearrangements was obtained per sample. Of the approximately 91 people in the trial, around 25 had longitudinal samples available. Cryopreserved peripheral blood mononuclear cells were obtained before treatment, at response, and at either sustained remission or disease progression. Patients were still on ibrutinib when every remission and progressive disease sample was collected.

The time point label of this sample denotes: about a year on ibrutinib. For TCR beta library preparation, roughly 2 micrograms of genomic DNA was extracted from cryopreserved PBMCs. High-throughput TCR beta sequencing was performed on longitudinal blood samples from CLL patients receiving ibrutinib monotherapy. The patients were enrolled in a single-center, open-label phase 2 trial of ibrutinib monotherapy. Measured from the cysteine to the phenylalanine, the CDR3 is 15 residues long. Only the CDR3 region is kept as DNA, spanning 45 bases read in frame from base 1. The germline ends are 10 bases apart after V is trimmed by 2 bases and J by 0 bases. CDR1 SGHRS and CDR2 YFSETQ are derived from the germline V gene. A MiSeq instrument was used for deep resolution sequencing, which targeted depths ranging from 1 in 1 million up to 1 in 200,000 T cells, with coverage averaging 10x for each clonotype. The immunoSEQ hsTCRB Kit was used to generate TCR beta libraries. The original pipeline was this. Data were analyzed with ImmunoSEQ Data Assistant and ImmunoSEQ Analyzer, with V, D and J genes assigned per IMGT definitions. Clonality was computed as one minus normalized Shannon entropy of productive rearrangement frequencies, ranging from 0 to 1. Only overrepresented clonotypes making up at least 0.05% of the repertoire of each patient were included in the public clonotype analysis. Approximately 12 age-matched healthy donor repertoires from immuneACCESS were used as controls for clonality. TCRdb stores this immuneACCESS table with in-frame sequences only. Part of the clones is absent; in the studies checked, under half of the shortfall reflects unresolved V genes, and no reason is known for the rest. D and trimming come from the DNA, and the V and J calls and clone size come from that table. This sample gives 55,000 to 80,000 clones in total; roughly 57% of them show up just once. Around 15% of the sample belongs to the ten largest clones.

This clone was seen just once. Its antigen has not been determined. It has no much larger one-base neighbor in the sample; base qualities were not kept. General findings and caveats noted by the study authors: At baseline, clonality was higher than in age-matched healthy donors and showed a strong correlation with circulating CD8+ T-cell counts. Clonality rose at ibrutinib response, remained stable during sustained remission, and dropped back toward baseline at progression. Public clonotypes were rare and either contracted or stayed stable during treatment, and the rise in clonality at ibrutinib response reflected the expansion of private clonotypes. Sampling times were not matched between sustained-remission and progressing patients, and lymph node repertoires were not studied.

This clonotype was obtained from a human donor with chronic lymphocytic leukemia. The specimen comprised PBMCs, sampled after 12 months of ibrutinib treatment. This chain joins TRBV5-1 to TRBJ2-3, and TRBD1 may be the D gene, going by 5 matching bases. The bases read TGCGCCAGCAGCTTTGCGACAGATAGCACAGATACGCAGTATTTT. This yields the protein CASSFATDSTDTQYF. Beyond the CDR3, the reference TRBV5-1 and TRBJ2-3 genes provide the residues; the full variable domain reads: KAGVTQTPRYLIKTRGQQVTLSCSPISGHRSVSWYQQTPGQGLQFLFEYFSETQRNKGNFPGRFSGRQFSNSRSEMNVSTLELGDSALYLCASSFATDSTDTQYFGPGTRLTVL.